This T cell receptor (beta chain) was sequenced for a study of T cell responses to AZD1222 COVID-19 vaccine. Study outcomes and limitations: Clonal diversity was possibly underestimated; the donors were predominantly white British and more often female. AZD1222 recipients seropositive at baseline numbered only 5 to 7. The study reported that nearly half of spike-specific TCRs target unmutated variant regions. Spike-wide coverage was observed for vaccine-associated CD4 TCRs, with dominant responses at 160-218 and 743-854.

V lost 2 bases, J lost 0 bases, and 15 bases lay in between. CDR1 is SGDLS and CDR2 is YYNGEE in the germline V gene. The CDR3 covers 16 residues. Here immunoSEQ multiplex PCR was the method, and the copy in TCRdb shows in-frame clones only, minus some. Of 120,000 or so clones in the sample, approximately 85% were seen once. This clone has only one observation. What it binds is unknown. The sample was peripheral blood, taken on day 0 of AZD1222 vaccination. The TCR sequence derives from an adult in good health. V and J are TRBV9 and TRBJ2-7; D may be TRBD2 (6 bases). The CDR3, as DNA: TGTGCCAGCAGCGTTGGAGGGACGGACGGCTCCTACGAGCAGTACTTC. Translating gives CASSVGGTDGSYEQYF.